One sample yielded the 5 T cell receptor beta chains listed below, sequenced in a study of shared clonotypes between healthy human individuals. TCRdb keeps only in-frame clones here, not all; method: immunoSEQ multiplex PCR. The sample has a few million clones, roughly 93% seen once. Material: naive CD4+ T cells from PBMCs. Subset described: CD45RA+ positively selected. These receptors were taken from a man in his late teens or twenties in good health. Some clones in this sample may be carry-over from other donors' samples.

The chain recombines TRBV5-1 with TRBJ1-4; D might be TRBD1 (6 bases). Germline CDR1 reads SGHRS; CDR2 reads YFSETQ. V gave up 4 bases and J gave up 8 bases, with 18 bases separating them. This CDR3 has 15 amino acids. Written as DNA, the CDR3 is TGCGCCAGCAGCGGCACCGGGACACGCGACGAAAAACTGTTTTTT. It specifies CASSGTGTRDEKLFF.

The CDR3 here is CASGLEWASGNTGELFF. The CDR3 DNA reads TGTGCTAGTGGTTTGGAATGGGCTAGCGGGAACACCGGGGAGCTGTTTTTT. The rearrangement uses TRBV12-5 and TRBJ2-2, with TRBD2 identical over 7 bases. Germline CDR1 LGHNT, CDR2 FRNRAP. Trimming took 1 base from V and 1 from J; bases not matched to a gene: 6. This CDR3 comprises 17 residues. The full variable domain, its missing parts supplied by reference TRBV12-5 and TRBJ2-2, is DARVTQTPRHKVTEMGQEVTMRCQPILGHNTVFWYRQTMMQGLELLAYFRNRAPLDDSGMPKDRFSAEMPDATLATLKIQPSEPRDSAVYFCASGLEWASGNTGELFFGEGSRLTVL.

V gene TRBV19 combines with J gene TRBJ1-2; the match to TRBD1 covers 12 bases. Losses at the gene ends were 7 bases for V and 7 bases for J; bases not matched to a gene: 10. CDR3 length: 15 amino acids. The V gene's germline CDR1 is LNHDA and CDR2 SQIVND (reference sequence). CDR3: CASTTPGQGASGYTF. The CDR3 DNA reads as TGTGCCAGTACCACACCGGGACAGGGGGCGTCTGGCTACACCTTC.

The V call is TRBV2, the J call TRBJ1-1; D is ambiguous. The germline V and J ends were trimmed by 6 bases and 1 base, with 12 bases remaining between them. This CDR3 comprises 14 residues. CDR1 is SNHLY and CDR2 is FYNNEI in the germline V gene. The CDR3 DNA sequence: TGTGCCAGCAGGGCGTTGGTGGCGAACACTGAAGCTTTCTTT. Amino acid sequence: CASRALVANTEAFF.

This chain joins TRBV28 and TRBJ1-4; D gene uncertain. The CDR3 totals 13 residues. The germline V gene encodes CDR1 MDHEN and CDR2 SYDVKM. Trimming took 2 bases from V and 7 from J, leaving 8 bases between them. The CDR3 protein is CASSLRPSEKLFF. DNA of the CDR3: TGTGCCAGCAGTTTACGGCCGAGTGAAAAACTGTTTTTT.